The 5 T cell receptor beta chains listed next were all sequenced from one sample in a study of T cell repertoires in cytomegalovirus infection. TCRdb used MiXCR to reprocess the reads, holding one entry per CDR3 protein. The sample has approximately 630,000 distinct CDR3 sequences, more than 20% seen once. Sequences were obtained from CD8+ T cells from PBMCs. The receptors were sampled from a human donor in good health (CMV status not recorded). Some clones in this sample may be carry-over from other donors' samples.

CDR3 sequence: CASSLNSASLIGETQYF. Here the CDR3 DNA reads TGTGCCAGCAGTTTAAATAGCGCGTCATTAATCGGGGAGACCCAGTACTTC. The V gene is TRBV28, the J gene TRBJ2-5; D possibly corresponds to TRBD2 (5 bases). Germline loops: CDR1 MDHEN, CDR2 SYDVKM. The CDR3 spans 17 residues. V was shortened by 2 bases and J by 5 bases, with 21 bases between the two germline ends.

About this clonotype: A much larger clone lies one base from this, so it may be a read error. The chain links TRBV7-8 to TRBJ2-3; D not resolved. Between the trimmed V and J ends, which lost 5 bases and 3 bases, there was a span of 15 bases. CDR3 length: 15 residues. The germline gives CDR1 SGHVS, CDR2 FQNEAQ. DNA of the CDR3: TGTGCCAGCAGCCCGCTGCCGACCACAACAGATACGCAGTATTTT. Translation: CASSPLPTTTDTQYF.

In the case of this clonotype: A much larger clone is a single base away; this may be a read error. The J gene is TRBJ1-1, the V gene TRBV7-8; no clear D gene. CDR1 is SGHVS and CDR2 is FQNEAQ in the germline V gene. The CDR3 totals 14 residues. The CDR3 is CASSGTAGLAEASF. CDR3 coding DNA: TGTGCCAGCAGCGGAACCGCGGGTCTCGCTGAAGCTTCCTTT.

This clonotype came up many times. The chain recombines TRBV7-8 with TRBJ2-1; 7 bases are a match to TRBD2. The V gene's germline CDR1 is SGHVS and CDR2 FQNEAQ. The CDR3 covers 14 residues. Trimming cost V 10 bases and J 3 bases; bases outside gene matches: 9. The CDR3 DNA reads TGTGCCATCCCTAAGCGGGGCGACTACAATGAGCAGTTCTTC. It codes for CAIPKRGDYNEQFF. Looking up the rest from reference TRBV7-8 and TRBJ2-1 gives the full variable domain: GAGVSQSPRYKVAKRGQDVALRCDPISGHVSLFWYQQALGQGPEFLTYFQNEAQLDKSGLPSDRFFAERPEGSVSTLKIQRTQQEDSAVYLCAIPKRGDYNEQFFGPGTRLTVL.

At least ten counts were recorded for this clonotype. This chain connects TRBV7-2 to TRBJ2-7; D might be TRBD1 or TRBD2, each matching 5 bases. Germline V gives CDR1 SGHTA, CDR2 FQGNSA. This CDR3 is built from 15 residues. V was cut by 1 base and J by 0 bases, with 10 bases left in between. The CDR3 spells CASSLVAGSSYEQYF. The DNA for the CDR3 is TGTGCCAGCAGCTTAGTAGCAGGGAGCTCCTACGAGCAGTACTTC. Combining the CDR3 with reference TRBV7-2 and TRBJ2-7 gives the whole variable domain GAGVSQSPSNKVTEKGKDVELRCDPISGHTALYWYRQSLGQGLEFLIYFQGNSAPDKSGLPSDRFSAERTGGSVSTLTIQRTQQEDSAVYLCASSLVAGSSYEQYFGPGTRLTVT.